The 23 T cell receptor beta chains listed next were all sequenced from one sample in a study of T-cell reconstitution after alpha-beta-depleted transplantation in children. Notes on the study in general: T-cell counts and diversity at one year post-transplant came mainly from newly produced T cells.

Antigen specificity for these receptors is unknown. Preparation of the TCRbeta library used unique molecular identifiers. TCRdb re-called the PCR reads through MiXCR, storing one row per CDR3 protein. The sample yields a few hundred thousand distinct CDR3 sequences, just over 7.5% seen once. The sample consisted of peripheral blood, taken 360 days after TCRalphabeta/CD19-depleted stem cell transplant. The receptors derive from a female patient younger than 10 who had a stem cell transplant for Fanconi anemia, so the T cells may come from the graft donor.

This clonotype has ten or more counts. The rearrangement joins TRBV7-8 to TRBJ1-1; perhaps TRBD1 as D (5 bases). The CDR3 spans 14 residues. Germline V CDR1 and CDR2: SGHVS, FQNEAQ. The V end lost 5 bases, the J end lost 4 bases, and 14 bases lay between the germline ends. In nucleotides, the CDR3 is TGTGCCAGCAGCCAAGGGGACGTTGGCACTGAAGCTTTCTTT. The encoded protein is CASSQGDVGTEAFF.

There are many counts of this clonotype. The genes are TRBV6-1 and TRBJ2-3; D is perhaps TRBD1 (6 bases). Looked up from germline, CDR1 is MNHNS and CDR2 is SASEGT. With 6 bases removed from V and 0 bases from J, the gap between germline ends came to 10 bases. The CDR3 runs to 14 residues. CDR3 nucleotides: TGTGCCAGCAGCATGGGGGCGAGCACAGATACGCAGTATTTT. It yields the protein CASSMGASTDTQYF.

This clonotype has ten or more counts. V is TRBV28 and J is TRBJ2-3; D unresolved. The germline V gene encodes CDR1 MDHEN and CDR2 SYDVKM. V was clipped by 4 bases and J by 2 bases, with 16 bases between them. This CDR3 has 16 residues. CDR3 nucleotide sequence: TGTGCCAGCAGTTGGTCCCCAAGCTCTGACACAGATACGCAGTATTTT. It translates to CASSWSPSSDTDTQYF.

The CDR3 loop reads CASSHFDRSNEQFF. The CDR3 DNA follows: TGCGCCAGCAGCCACTTCGACAGATCTAATGAGCAGTTCTTC. The V gene is TRBV4-1, the J gene TRBJ2-1, with D perhaps TRBD1 (5 bases). The germline gives CDR1 MGHRA, CDR2 YSYEKL. The CDR3 spans 14 residues. Trimming removed 3 bases from V and 7 bases from J, with 13 bases in between.

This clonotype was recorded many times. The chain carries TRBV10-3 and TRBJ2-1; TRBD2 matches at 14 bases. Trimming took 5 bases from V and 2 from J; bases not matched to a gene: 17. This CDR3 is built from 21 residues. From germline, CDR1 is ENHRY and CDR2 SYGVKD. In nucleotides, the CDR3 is TGTGCCATCAGTATACAACCGGGACAGTGGACTAGCGGGGGGACCTACAATGAGCAGTTCTTC. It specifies CAISIQPGQWTSGGTYNEQFF.

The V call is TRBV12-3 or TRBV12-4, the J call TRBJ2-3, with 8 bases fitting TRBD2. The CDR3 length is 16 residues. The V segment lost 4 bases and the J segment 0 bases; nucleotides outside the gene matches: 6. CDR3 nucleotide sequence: TGTGCCAGCAGTTCCACTAGCGGAGTTAGCACAGATACGCAGTATTTT. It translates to CASSSTSGVSTDTQYF.

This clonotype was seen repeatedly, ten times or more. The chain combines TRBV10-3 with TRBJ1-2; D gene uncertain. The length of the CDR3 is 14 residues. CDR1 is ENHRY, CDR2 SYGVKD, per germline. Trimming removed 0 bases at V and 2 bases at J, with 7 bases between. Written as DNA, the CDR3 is TGTGCCATCAGTGAGTCATACACCAACTATGGCTACACCTTC. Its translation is CAISESYTNYGYTF.

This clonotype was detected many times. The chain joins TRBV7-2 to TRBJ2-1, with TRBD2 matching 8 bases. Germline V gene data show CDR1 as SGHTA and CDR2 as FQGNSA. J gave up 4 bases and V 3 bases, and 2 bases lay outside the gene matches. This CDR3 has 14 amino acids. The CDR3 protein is CASSLPSGYNEQFF. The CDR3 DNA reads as TGTGCCAGCAGCTTGCCTAGCGGGTACAATGAGCAGTTCTTC.

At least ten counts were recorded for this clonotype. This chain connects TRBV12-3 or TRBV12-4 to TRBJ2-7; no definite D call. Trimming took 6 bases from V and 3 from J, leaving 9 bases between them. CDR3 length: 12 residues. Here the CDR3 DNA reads TGTGCCAGCAGCTGGGGTGGCTACGAGCAGTACGTC. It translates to CASSWGGYEQYV.

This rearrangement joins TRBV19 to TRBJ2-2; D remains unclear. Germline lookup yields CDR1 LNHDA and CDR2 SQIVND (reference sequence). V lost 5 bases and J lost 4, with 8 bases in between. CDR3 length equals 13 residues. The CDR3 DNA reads TGTGCCAGTAGTCCCCGCATCACCGGGGAGCTGTTTTTT. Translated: CASSPRITGELFF.

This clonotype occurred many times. The CDR3: CSVGPGTGMGNEQFF. CDR3 nucleotides: TGCAGCGTTGGACCGGGGACAGGGATGGGCAATGAGCAGTTCTTC. The chain recombines TRBV29-1 with TRBJ2-1; 9 nucleotides agree with TRBD1. Per the germline V gene, CDR1 is SQVTM and CDR2 is ANQGSEA. V trimming: 4 bases; J trimming: 6 bases; junction bases outside the gene matches: 10. CDR3 length: 15 amino acids.

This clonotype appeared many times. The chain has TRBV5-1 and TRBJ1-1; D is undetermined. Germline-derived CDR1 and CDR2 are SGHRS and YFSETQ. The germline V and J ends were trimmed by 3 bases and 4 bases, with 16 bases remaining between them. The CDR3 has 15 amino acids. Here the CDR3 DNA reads TGCGCCAGCAGCTCACCACCCGGATCTGGCACTGAAGCTTTCTTT. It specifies CASSSPPGSGTEAFF.

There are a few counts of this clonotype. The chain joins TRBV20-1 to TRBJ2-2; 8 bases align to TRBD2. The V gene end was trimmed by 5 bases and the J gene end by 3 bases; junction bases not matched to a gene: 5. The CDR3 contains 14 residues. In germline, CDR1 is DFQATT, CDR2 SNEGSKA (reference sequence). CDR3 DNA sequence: TGCAGTGCTCCCCGGGGGGGGGACACCGGGGAGCTGTTTTTT. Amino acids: CSAPRGGDTGELFF.

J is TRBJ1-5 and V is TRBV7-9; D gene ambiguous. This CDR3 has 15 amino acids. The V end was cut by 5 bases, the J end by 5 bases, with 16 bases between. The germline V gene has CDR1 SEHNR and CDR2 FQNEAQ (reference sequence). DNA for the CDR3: TGTGCCAGCAGCCGGGATGTAACCTCAGATCAGCCCCAGCATTTT. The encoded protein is CASSRDVTSDQPQHF. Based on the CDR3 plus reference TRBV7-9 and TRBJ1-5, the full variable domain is DTGVSQNPRHKITKRGQNVTFRCDPISEHNRLYWYRQTLGQGPEFLTYFQNEAQLEKSRLLSDRFSAERPKGSFSTLEIQRTEQGDSAMYLCASSRDVTSDQPQHFGDGTRLSIL.

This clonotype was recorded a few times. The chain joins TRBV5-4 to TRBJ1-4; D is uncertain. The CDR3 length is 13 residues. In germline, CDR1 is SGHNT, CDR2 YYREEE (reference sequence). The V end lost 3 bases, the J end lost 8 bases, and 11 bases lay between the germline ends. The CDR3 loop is CASSSGSPEKLFF. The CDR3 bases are TGTGCCAGCAGCTCCGGGTCCCCCGAAAAACTGTTTTTT. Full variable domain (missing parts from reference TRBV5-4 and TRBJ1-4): ETGVTQSPTHLIKTRGQQVTLRCSSQSGHNTVSWYQQALGQGPQFIFQYYREEENGRGNFPPRFSGLQFPNYSSELNVNALELDDSALYLCASSSGSPEKLFFGSGTQLSVL.

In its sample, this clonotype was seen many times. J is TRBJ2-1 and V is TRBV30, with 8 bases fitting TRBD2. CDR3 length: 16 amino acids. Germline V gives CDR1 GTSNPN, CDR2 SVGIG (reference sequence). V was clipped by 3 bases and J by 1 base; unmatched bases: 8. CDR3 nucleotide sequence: TGTGCCTGGAGCATAAGGGGGACTAGTTCCTACAATGAGCAGTTCTTC. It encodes CAWSIRGTSSYNEQFF.

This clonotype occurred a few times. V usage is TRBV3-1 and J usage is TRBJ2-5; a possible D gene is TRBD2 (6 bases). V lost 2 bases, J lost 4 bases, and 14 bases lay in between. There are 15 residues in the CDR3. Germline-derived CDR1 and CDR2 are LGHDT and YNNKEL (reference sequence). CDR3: CASSQTHLARETQYF. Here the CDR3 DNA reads TGTGCCAGCAGCCAAACACACCTAGCGAGAGAGACCCAGTACTTC.

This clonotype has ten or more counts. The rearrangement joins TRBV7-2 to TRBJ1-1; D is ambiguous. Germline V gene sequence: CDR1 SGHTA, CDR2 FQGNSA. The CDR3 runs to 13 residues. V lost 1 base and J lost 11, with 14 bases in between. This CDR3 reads CASSLGWQSRAFF. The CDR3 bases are TGTGCCAGCAGCTTAGGGTGGCAGAGCCGGGCTTTCTTT. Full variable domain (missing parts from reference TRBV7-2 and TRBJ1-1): GAGVSQSPSNKVTEKGKDVELRCDPISGHTALYWYRQSLGQGLEFLIYFQGNSAPDKSGLPSDRFSAERTGGSVSTLTIQRTQQEDSAVYLCASSLGWQSRAFFGQGTRLTVV.

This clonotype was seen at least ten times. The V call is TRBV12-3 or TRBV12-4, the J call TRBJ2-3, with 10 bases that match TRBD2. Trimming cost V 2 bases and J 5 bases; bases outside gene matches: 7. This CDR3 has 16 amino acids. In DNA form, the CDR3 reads TGTGCCAGCAGTTTATTTTCTAGCGGGGGAAGAGATACGCAGTATTTT. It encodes CASSLFSSGGRDTQYF.

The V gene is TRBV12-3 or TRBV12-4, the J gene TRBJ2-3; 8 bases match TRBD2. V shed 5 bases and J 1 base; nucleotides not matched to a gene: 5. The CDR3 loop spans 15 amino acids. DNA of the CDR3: TGTGCCAGCAGTCGCCGGGGGGGCGGCACAGATACGCAGTATTTT. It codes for CASSRRGGGTDTQYF.

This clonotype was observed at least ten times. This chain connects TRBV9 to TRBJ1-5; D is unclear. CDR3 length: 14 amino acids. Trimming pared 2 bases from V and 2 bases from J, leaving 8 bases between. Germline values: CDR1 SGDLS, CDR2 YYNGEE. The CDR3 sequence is CASSVTAGNQPQHF. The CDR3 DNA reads TGTGCCAGCAGCGTTACTGCAGGCAATCAGCCCCAGCATTTT.

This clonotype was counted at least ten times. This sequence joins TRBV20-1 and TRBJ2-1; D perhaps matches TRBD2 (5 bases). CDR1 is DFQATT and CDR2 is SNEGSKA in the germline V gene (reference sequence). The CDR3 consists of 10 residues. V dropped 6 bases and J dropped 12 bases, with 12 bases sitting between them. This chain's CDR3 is CSAMTNSQFF. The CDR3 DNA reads TGCAGTGCAATGACTAATTCGCAGTTCTTC.

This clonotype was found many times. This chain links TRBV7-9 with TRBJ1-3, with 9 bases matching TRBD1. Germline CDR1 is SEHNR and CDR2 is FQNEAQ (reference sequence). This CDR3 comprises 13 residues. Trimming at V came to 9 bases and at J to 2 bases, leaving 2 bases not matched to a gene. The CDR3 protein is CARQGATGNTIYF. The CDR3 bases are TGTGCCAGACAGGGGGCGACTGGAAACACCATATATTTT.